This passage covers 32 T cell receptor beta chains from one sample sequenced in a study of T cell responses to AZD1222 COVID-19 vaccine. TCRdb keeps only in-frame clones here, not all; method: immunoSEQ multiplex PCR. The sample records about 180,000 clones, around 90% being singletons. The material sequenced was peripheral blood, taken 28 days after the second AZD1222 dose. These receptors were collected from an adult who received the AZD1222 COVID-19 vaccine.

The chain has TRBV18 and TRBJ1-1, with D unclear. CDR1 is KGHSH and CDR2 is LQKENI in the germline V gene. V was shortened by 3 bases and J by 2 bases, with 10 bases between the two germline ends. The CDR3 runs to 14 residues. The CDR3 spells CASSPGNPNTEAFF. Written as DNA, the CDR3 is TGTGCCAGCTCACCTGGTAACCCAAACACTGAAGCTTTCTTT.

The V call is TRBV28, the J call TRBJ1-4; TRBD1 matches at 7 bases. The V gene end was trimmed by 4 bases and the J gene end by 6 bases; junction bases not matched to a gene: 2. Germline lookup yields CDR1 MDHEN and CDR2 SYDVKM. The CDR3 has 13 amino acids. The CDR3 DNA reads TGTGCCAGCAGTTCAGGGACAGATGAAAAACTGTTTTTT. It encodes CASSSGTDEKLFF. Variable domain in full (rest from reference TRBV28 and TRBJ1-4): DVKVTQSSRYLVKRTGEKVFLECVQDMDHENMFWYRQDPGLGLRLIYFSYDVKMKEKGDIPEGYSVSREKKERFSLILESASTNQTSMYLCASSSGTDEKLFFGSGTQLSVL.

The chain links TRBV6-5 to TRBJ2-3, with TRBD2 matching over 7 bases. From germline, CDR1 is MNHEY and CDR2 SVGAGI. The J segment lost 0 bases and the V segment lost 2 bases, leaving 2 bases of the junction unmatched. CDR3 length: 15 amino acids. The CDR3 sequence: CASSYRRGSTDTQYF. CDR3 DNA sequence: TGTGCCAGCAGTTACAGGCGGGGGAGCACAGATACGCAGTATTTT.

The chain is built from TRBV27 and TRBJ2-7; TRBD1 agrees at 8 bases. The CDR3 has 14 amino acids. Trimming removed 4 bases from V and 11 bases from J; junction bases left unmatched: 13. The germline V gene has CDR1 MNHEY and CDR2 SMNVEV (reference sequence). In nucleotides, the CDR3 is TGTGCCAGCAGTTCTCCCTCGACAGGGGTTATCGAGTACTTC. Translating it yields CASSSPSTGVIEYF.

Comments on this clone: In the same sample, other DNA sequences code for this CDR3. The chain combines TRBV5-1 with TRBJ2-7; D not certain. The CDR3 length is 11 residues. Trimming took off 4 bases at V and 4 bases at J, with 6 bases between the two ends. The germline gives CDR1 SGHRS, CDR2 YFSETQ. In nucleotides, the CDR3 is TGCGCCAGCAGCCTAGGGTACGAGCAGTACTTC. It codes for CASSLGYEQYF.

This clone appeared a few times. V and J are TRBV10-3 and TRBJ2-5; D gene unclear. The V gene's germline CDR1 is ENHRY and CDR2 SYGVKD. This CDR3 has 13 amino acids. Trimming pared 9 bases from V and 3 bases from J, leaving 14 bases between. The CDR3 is CAMGGQTEETQYF. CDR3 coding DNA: TGTGCCATGGGCGGTCAAACGGAAGAGACCCAGTACTTC.

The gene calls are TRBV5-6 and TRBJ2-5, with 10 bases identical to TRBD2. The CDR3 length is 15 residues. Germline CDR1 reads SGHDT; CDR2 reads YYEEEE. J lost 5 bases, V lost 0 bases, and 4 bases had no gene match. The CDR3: CASSLGAGGPETQYF. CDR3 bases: TGTGCCAGCAGCTTGGGAGCGGGGGGGCCGGAGACCCAGTACTTC.

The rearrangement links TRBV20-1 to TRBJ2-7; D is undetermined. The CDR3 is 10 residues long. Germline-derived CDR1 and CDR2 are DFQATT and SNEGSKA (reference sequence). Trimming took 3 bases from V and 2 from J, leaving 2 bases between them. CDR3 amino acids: CSASAYEQYF. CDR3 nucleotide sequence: TGCAGTGCTAGTGCCTACGAGCAGTACTTC.

This CDR3 is CASSQRDSSYNSPLHF. The DNA for the CDR3 is TGCGCCAGCAGCCAAAGGGACAGCTCCTATAATTCACCCCTCCACTTT. V and J are TRBV4-3 and TRBJ1-6; the match to TRBD1 covers 7 bases. The CDR3 totals 16 residues. V shed 2 bases and J 0 bases; nucleotides not matched to a gene: 1. Germline CDR1 LGHNA, CDR2 YSLEER.

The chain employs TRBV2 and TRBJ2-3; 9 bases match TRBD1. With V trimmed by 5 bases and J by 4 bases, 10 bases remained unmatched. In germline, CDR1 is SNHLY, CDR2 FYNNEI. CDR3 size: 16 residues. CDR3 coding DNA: TGTGCCAGCAGTCTCGGGACAGGGAGGAATGCAGATACGCAGTATTTT. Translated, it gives CASSLGTGRNADTQYF.

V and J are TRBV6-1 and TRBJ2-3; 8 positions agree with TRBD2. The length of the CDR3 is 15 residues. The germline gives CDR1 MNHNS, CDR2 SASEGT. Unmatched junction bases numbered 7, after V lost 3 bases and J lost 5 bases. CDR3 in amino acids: CASSDDGRAVDTQYF. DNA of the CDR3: TGTGCCAGCAGTGACGACGGGAGGGCCGTAGATACGCAGTATTTT.

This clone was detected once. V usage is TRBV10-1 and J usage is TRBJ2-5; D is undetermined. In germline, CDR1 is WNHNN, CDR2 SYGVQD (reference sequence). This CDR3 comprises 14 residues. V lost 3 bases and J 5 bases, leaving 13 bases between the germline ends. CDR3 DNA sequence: TGCGCCAGCAGTGACGAGCTTCGGCAGGAGACCCAGTACTTC. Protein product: CASSDELRQETQYF.

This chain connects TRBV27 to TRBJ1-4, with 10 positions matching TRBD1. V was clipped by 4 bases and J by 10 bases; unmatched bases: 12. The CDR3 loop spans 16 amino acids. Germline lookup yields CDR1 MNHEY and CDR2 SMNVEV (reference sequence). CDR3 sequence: CASSSFIDRGHVKLFF. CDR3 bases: TGTGCCAGCAGTTCCTTCATCGACAGGGGGCATGTAAAACTGTTTTTT.

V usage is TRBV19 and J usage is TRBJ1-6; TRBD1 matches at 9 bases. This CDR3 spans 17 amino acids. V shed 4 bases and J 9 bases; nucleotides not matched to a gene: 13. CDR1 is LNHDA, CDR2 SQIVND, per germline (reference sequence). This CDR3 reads CASSTTSGQGSGSPLHF. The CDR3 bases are TGTGCCAGTAGTACCACCTCGGGACAGGGTAGTGGTTCACCCCTCCACTTT.

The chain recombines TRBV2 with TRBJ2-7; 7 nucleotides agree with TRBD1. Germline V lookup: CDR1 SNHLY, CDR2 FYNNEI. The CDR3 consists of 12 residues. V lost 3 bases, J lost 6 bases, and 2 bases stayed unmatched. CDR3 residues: CASSDTGVEQYF. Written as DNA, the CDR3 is TGTGCCAGCAGTGATACAGGGGTCGAGCAGTACTTC.

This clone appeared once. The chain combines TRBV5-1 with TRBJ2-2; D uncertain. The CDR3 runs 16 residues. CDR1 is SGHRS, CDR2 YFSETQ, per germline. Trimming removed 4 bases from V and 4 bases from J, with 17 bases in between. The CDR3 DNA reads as TGCGCCAGCAGCCTTGGCGGCAGGATGGTCACCGGGGAGCTGTTTTTT. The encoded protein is CASSLGGRMVTGELFF.

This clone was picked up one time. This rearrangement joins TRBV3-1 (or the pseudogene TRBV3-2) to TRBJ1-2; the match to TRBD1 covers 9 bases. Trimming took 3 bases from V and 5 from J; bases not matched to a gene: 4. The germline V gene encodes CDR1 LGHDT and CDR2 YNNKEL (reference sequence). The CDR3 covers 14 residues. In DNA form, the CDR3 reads TGTGCCAGCAGCCAGGAACAGGGGGCGTATGGCTACACCTTC. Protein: CASSQEQGAYGYTF.

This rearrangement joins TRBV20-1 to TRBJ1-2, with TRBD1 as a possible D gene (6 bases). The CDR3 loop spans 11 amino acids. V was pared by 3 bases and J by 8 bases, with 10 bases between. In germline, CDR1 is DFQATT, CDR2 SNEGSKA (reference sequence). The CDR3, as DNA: TGCAGTGCTAGCTACGGGGGCGGCTACACCTTC. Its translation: CSASYGGGYTF.

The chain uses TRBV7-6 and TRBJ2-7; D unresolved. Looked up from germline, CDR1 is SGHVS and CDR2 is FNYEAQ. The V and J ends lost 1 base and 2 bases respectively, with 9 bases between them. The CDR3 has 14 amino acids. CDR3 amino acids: CASSLGASPYEQYF. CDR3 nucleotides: TGTGCCAGCAGCTTAGGCGCGTCTCCCTACGAGCAGTACTTC.

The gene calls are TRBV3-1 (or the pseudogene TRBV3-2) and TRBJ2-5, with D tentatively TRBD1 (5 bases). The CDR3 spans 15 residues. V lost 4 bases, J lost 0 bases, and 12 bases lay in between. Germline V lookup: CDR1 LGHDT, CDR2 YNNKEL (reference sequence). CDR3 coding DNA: TGTGCCAGCAGCCCAATCGTGGGGCACCAAGAGACCCAGTACTTC. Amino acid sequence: CASSPIVGHQETQYF.

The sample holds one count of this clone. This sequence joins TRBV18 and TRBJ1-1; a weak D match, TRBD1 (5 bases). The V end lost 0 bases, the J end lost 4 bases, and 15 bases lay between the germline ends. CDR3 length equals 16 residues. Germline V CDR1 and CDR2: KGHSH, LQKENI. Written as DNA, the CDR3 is TGTGCCAGCTCACCACCGATGGGACCAGGGAGCACTGAAGCTTTCTTT. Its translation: CASSPPMGPGSTEAFF.

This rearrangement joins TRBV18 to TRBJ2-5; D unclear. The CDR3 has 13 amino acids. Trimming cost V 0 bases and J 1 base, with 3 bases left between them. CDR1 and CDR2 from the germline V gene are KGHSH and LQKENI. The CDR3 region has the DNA TGTGCCAGCTCACCACCGCTCCAAGAGACCCAGTACTTC. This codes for CASSPPLQETQYF. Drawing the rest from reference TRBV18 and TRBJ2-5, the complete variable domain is NAGVMQNPRHLVRRRGQEARLRCSPMKGHSHVYWYRQLPEEGLKFMVYLQKENIIDESGMPKERFSAEFPKEGPSILRIQQVVRGDSAAYFCASSPPLQETQYFGPGTRLLVL.

The CDR3 loop reads CASSREQQNTEAFF. The CDR3 DNA sequence: TGTGCCAGCTCAAGGGAACAGCAGAACACTGAAGCTTTCTTT. The V call is TRBV18, the J call TRBJ1-1; D is uncertain. Germline V CDR1 and CDR2: KGHSH, LQKENI. The CDR3 consists of 14 residues. V was pared by 5 bases and J by 1 base, with 11 bases between. Together with reference TRBV18 and TRBJ1-1, the CDR3 gives the full variable domain: NAGVMQNPRHLVRRRGQEARLRCSPMKGHSHVYWYRQLPEEGLKFMVYLQKENIIDESGMPKERFSAEFPKEGPSILRIQQVVRGDSAAYFCASSREQQNTEAFFGQGTRLTVV.

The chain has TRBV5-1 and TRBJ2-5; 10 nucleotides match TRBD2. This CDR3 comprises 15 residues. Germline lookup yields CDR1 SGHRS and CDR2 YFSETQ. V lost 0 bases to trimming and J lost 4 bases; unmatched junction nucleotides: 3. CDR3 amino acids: CASSLASGSRETQYF. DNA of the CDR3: TGCGCCAGCAGCTTGGCTAGCGGGAGTAGAGAGACCCAGTACTTC.

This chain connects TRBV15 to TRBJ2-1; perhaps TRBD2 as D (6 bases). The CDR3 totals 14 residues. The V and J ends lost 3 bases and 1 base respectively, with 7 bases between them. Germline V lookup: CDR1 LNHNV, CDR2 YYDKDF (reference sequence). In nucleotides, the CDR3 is TGTGCCACCAGCAGCCGGGAGTCCTACAATGAGCAGTTCTTC. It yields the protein CATSSRESYNEQFF.

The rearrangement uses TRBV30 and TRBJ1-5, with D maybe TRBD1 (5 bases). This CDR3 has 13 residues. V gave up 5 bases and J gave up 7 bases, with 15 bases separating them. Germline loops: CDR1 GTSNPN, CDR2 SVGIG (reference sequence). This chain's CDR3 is CAWSSRERQPQHF. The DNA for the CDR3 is TGTGCCTGGTCGTCCAGGGAACGACAGCCCCAGCATTTT.

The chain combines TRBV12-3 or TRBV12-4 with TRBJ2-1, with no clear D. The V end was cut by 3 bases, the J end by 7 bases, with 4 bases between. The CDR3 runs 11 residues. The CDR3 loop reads CASSLINEQFF. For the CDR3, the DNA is TGTGCCAGCAGTTTGATTAATGAGCAGTTCTTC.

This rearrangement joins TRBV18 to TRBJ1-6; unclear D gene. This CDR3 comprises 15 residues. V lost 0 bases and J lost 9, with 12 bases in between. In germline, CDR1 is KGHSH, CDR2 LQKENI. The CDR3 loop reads CASSPPSGLGSPLHF. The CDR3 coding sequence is TGTGCCAGCTCACCACCGAGCGGGTTGGGTTCACCCCTCCACTTT.

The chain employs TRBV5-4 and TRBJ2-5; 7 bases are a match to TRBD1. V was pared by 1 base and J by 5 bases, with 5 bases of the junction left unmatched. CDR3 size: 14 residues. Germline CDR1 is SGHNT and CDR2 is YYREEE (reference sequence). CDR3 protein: CASSLRQGEETQYF. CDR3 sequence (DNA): TGTGCCAGCAGCTTGCGTCAGGGGGAGGAGACCCAGTACTTC.

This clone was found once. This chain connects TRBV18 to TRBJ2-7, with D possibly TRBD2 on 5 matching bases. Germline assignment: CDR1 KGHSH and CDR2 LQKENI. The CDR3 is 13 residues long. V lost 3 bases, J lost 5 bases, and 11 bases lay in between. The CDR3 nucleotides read TGTGCCAGCTCACCCTCCACTAGAGACGAGCAGTACTTC. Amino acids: CASSPSTRDEQYF.

DNA of the CDR3: TGTGCCAGCAGCTATCGAGAGGGCGCAGCTTTCTTT. This gives the protein CASSYREGAAFF. The J gene is TRBJ1-1, the V gene TRBV7-2; D uncertain. The CDR3 is made up of 12 amino acids. Trimming removed 4 bases at V and 10 bases at J, with 13 bases between. Germline CDR1 and CDR2: SGHTA and FQGNSA.

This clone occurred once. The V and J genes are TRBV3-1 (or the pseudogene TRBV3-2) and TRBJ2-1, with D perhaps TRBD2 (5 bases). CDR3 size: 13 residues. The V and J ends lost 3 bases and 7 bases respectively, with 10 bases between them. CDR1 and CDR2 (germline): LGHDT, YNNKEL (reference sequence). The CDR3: CASSQAGINEQFF. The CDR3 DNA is TGTGCCAGCAGCCAGGCCGGGATTAATGAGCAGTTCTTC.